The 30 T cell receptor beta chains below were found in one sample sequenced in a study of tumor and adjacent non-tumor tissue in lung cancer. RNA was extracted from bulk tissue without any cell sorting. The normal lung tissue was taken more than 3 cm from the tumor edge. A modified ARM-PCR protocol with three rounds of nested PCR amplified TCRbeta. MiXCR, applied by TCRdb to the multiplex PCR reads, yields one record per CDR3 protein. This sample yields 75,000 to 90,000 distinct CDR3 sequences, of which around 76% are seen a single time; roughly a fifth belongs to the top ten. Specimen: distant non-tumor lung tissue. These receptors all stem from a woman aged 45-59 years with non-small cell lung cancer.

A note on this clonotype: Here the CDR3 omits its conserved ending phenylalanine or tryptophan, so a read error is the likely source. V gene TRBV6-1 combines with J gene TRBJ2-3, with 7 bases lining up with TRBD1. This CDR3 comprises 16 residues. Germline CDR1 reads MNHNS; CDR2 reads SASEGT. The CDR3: CASSELGRGYTDTQYI. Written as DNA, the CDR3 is TGCGCCAGCAGTGAACTCGGCAGGGGGTACACAGATACGCAGTATATT.

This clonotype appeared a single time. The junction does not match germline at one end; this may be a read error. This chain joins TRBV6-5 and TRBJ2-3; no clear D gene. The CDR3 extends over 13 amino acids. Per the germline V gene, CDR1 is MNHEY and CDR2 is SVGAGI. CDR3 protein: CASRYTWEDTQYF. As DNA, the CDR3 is TGTGCCAGCAGATACACTTGGGAAGATACACAGTATTTT.

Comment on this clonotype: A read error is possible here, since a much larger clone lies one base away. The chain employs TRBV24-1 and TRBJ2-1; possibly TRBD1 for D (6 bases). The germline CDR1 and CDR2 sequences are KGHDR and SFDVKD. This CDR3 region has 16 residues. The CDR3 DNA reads TGTACCACCAGTGATTTGAAGGGGACAAGCTACAATGAGCAGTTCTTC. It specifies CTTSDLKGTSYNEQFF.

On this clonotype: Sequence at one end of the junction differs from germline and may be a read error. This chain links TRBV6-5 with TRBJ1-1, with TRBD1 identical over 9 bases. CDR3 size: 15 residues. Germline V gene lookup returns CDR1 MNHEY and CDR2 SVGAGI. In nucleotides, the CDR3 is TGTCCCAGCACTCCCCCTACAGGGGGCGGTAGTGAAGCTTTCTTT. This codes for CPSTPPTGGGSEAFF.

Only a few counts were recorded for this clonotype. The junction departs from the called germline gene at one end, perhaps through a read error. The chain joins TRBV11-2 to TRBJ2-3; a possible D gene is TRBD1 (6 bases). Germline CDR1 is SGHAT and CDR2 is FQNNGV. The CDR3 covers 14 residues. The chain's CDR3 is CASNLGTNTDTQYF. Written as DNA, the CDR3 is TGTGCCAGCAACTTAGGGACAAACACAGATACGCAATATTTT.

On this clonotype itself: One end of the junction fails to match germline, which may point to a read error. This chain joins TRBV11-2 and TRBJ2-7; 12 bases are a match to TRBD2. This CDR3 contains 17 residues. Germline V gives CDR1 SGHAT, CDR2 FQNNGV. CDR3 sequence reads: CASSPRTSGKAFWEQYF. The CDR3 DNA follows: TGTGCCAGCAGCCCCCGGACTAGCGGGAAGGCATTTTGGGAGCAATACTTC.

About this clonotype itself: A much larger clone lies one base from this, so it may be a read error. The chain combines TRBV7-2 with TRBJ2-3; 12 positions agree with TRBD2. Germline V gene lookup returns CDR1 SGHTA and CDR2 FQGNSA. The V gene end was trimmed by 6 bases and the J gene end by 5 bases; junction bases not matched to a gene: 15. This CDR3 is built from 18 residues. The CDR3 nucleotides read TGTGCCAGCAGATCTCAAACGTTACTAGCGGGAGGCGGAGATACGCAGTATTTT. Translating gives CASRSQTLLAGGGDTQYF. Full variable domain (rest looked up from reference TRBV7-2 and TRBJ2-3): GAGVSQSPSNKVTEKGKDVELRCDPISGHTALYWYRQSLGQGLEFLIYFQGNSAPDKSGLPSDRFSAERTGGSVSTLTIQRTQQEDSAVYLCASRSQTLLAGGGDTQYFGPGTRLTVL.

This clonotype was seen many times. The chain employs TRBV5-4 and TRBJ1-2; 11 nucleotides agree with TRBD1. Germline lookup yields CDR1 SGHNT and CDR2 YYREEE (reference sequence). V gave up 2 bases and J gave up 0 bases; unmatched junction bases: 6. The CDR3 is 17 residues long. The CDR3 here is CASSFGQGALANYGYTF. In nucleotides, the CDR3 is TGTGCCAGCAGCTTTGGACAGGGGGCTCTGGCTAACTATGGCTACACCTTC.

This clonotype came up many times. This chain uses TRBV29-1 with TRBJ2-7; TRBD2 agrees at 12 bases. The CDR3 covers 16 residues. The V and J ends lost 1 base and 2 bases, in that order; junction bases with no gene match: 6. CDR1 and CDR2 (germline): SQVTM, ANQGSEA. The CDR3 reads CSVEAPSGRAPYEQYF. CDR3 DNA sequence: TGCAGCGTTGAAGCCCCTAGCGGGAGGGCCCCCTACGAGCAGTACTTC.

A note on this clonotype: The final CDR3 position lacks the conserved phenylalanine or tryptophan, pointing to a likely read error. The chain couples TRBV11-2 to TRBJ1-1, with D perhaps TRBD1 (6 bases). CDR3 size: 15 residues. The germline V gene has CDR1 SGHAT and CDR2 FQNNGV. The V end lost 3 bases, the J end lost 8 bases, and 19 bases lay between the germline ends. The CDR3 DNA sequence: TGTGCCAGCAGCTTCGCTTGCAGGGGACTACGAGAAGCTTTCTCT. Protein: CASSFACRGLREAFS.

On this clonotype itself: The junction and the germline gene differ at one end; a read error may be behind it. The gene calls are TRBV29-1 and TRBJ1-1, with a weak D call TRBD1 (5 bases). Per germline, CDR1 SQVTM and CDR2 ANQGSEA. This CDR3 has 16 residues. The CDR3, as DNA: TGCAGTGTTGAAGGGACCCCGACCGCTTCAGACGCTGAAGTTTTCTTT. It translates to CSVEGTPTASDAEVFF.

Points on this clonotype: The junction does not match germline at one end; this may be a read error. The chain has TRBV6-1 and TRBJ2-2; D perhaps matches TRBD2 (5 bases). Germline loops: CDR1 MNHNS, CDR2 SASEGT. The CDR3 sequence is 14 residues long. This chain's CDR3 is CASSVGGSTGELFF. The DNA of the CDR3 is TGTGCCAGCAGTGTTGGTGGGAGCACCGGCGAGCTGTTTTTT.

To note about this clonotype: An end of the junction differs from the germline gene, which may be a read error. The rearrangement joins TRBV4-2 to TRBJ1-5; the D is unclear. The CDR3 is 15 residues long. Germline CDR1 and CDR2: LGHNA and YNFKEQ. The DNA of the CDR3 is TGTGCCAGCAGCCTAGGCCTCACTAGCAACCAGCCCCAGCATTTT. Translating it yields CASSLGLTSNQPQHF.

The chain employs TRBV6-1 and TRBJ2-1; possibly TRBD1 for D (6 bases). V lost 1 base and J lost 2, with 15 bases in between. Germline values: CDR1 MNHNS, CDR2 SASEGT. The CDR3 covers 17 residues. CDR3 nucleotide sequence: TGTGCCAGCAGTGAAGATGGGCTAGGGGGAACCTACAATGAGCAGTTCTTC. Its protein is CASSEDGLGGTYNEQFF.

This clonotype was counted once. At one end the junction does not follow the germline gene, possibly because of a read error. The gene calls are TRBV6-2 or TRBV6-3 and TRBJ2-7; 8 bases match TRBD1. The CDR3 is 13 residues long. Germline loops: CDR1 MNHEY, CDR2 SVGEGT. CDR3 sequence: CASNGRGLHEQYF. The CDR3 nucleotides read TGTGCTAGCAATGGCAGGGGGCTCCACGAGCAGTACTTC.

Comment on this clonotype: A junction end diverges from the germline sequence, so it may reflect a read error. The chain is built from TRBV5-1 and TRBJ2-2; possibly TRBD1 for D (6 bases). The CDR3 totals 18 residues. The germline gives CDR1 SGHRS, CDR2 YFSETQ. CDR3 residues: CASSLVPIEGANTGELFF. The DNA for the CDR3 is TGCGCCAGCAGTTTGGTTCCCATAGAGGGGGCGAACACCGGGGAGCTGTTTTTT.

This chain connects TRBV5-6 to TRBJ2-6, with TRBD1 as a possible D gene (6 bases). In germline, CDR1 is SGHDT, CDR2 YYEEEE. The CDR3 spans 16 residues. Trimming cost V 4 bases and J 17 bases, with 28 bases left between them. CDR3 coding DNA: TGTGCCAGCAGCCTTAGTACAGGGAGAGGGGCCAATGTCATGACTTTC. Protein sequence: CASSLSTGRGANVMTF. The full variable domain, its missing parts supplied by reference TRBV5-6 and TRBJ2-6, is DAGVTQSPTHLIKTRGQQVTLRCSPKSGHDTVSWYQQALGQGPQFIFQYYEEEERQRGNFPDRFSGHQFPNYSSELNVNALLLGDSALYLCASSLSTGRGANVMTFGAGSRLTVL.

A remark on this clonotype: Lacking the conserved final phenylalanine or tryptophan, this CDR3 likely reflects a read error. CDR3 sequence reads: CANSHLTSGAGNEQFL. CDR3 nucleotides: TGCGCCAACAGTCACTTAACTAGCGGGGCCGGGAATGAGCAGTTCTTA. The J gene is TRBJ2-1, the V gene TRBV5-1; 10 bases agree with TRBD2. Germline V gene sequence: CDR1 SGHRS, CDR2 YFSETQ. The CDR3 length is 16 residues. V trimming: 9 bases; J trimming: 7 bases; junction bases outside the gene matches: 16.

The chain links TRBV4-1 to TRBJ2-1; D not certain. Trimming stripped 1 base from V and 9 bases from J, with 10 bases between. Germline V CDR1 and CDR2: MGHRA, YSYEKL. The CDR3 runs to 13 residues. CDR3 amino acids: CASSQAIRAEQFF. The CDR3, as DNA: TGCGCCAGCAGCCAAGCGATACGGGCTGAGCAGTTCTTC.

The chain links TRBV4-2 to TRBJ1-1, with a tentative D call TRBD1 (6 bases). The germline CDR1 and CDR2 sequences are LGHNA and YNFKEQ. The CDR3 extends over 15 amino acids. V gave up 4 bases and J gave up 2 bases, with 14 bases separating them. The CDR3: CASSPEGHINTEAFF. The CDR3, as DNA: TGTGCCAGCAGCCCAGAGGGACATATAAACACTGAAGCTTTCTTT.

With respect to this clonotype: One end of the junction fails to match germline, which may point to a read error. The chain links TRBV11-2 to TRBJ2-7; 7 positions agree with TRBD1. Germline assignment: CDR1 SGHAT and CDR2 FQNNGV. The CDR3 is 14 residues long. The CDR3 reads CASTLVRDSYEQYF. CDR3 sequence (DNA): TGTGCAAGCACCTTGGTTAGGGACAGCTACGAGCAGTACTTC. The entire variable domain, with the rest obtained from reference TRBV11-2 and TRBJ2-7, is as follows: EAGVAQSPRYKIIEKRQSVAFWCNPISGHATLYWYQQILGQGPKLLIQFQNNGVVDDSQLPKDRFSAERLKGVDSTLKIQPAKLEDSAVYLCASTLVRDSYEQYFGPGTRLTVT.

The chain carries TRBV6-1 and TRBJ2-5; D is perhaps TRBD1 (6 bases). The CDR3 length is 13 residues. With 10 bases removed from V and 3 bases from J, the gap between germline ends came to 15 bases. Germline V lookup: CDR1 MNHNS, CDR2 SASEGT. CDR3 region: CAILSRGEETQYF. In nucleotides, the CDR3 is TGTGCCATCCTTTCCAGGGGAGAAGAGACCCAGTACTTC.

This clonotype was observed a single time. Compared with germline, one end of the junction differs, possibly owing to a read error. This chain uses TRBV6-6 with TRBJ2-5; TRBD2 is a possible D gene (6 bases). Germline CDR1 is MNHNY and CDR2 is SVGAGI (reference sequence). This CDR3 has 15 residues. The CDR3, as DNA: TGTGCCGGCAGTCCCCCGGACCCAGCTGGGGGGACCGAGTACTTC. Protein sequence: CAGSPPDPAGGTEYF.

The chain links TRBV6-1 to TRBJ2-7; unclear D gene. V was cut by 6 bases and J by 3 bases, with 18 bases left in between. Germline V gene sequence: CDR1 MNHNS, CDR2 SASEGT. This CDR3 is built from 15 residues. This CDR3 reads CASSLVTGPNYEQYF. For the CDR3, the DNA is TGTGCCAGCAGCCTCGTGACTGGACCTAACTACGAGCAGTACTTC.

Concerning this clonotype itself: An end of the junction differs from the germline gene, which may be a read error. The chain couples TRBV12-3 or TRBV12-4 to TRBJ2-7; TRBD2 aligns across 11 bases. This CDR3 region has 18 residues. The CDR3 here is CTSSPTTRGLAGSYEQYF. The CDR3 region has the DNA TGTACCAGCAGTCCCACCACCCGCGGACTAGCGGGCTCCTACGAGCAATACTTC.

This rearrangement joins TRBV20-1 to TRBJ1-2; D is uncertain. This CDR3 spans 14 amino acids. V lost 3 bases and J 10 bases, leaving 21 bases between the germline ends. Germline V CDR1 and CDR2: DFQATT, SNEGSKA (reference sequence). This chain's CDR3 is CSASSLGMFKDYTF. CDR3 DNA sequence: TGCAGTGCTAGTTCGCTGGGGATGTTCAAAGACTACACCTTC.

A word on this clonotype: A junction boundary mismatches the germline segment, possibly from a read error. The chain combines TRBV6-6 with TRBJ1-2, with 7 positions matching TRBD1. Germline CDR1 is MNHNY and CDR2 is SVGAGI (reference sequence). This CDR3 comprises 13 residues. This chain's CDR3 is CASSIQGEDGCTF. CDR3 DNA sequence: TGTGCCAGCAGTATTCAGGGGGAGGATGGCTGCACCTTC.

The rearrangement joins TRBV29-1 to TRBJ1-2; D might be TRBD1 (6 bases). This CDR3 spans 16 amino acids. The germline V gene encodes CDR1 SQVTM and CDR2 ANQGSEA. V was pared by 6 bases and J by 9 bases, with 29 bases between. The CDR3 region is CSVRFTGALRGCCYTF. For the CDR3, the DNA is TGCAGCGTCCGTTTTACGGGGGCCCTAAGGGGCTGTTGCTACACCTTC.

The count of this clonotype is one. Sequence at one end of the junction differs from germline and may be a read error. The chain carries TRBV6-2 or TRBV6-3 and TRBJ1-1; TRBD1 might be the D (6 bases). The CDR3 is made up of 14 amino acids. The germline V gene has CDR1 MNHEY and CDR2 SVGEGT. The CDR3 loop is CASRSTGMNTDAFF. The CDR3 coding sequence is TGTGCCAGCAGATCTACAGGGATGAACACTGATGCTTTCTTT.

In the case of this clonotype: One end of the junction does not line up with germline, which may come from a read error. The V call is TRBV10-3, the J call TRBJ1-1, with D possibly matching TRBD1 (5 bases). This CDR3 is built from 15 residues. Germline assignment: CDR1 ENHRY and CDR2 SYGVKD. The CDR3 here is CANSGGGDGDTEAFF. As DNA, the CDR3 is TGTGCCAACAGTGGGGGAGGGGATGGGGACACTGAAGCTTTCTTT.